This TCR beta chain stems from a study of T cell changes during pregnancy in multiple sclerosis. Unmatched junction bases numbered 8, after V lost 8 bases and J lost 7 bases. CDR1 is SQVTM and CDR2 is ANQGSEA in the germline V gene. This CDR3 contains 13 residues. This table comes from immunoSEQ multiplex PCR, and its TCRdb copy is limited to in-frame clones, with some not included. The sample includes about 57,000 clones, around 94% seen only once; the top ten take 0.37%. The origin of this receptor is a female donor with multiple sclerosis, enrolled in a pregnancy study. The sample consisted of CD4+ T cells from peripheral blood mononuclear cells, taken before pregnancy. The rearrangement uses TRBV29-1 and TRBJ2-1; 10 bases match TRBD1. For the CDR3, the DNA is TGCAGCATGGACAGGGGGGGGCGGAATGAGCAGTTCTTC. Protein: CSMDRGGRNEQFF.